This entry is about one TCR beta chain. Its antigen is not identified. TCRdb re-called the RT-PCR reads with MiXCR, one entry per CDR3 protein. Of 430,000 or so distinct CDR3 sequences listed, approximately 11% are singletons. The source of the sample is a study of response to subunit inactivated influenza vaccine. Study-level points and caveats: That few new T cells are recruited by each seasonal influenza vaccination was the authors' suggestion.

The germline CDR1 and CDR2 sequences are LGHNA and YNFKEQ. Trimming cost V 0 bases and J 6 bases; bases outside gene matches: 4. The CDR3 totals 15 residues. The J gene is TRBJ2-2, the V gene TRBV4-2; 7 bases align to TRBD2. The TCR sequence derives from a man in his fifties who received an inactivated influenza vaccine. The sequences come from PBMCs from blood, collected roughly 45 days after vaccination. The CDR3 here is CASSQDWGGAGELFF. The CDR3 DNA sequence: TGTGCCAGCAGCCAAGATTGGGGGGGAGCCGGGGAGCTGTTTTTT.